This TCR beta chain was identified in a study of T cell changes during pregnancy in multiple sclerosis. Germline assignment: CDR1 LNHDA and CDR2 SQIVND (reference sequence). V dropped 7 bases and J dropped 4; count of bases not matched to a gene: 12. The length of the CDR3 is 16 residues. The assay was immunoSEQ multiplex PCR, and TCRdb's table has in-frame clones only and misses some. The table includes fewer than 60,000 clones, about nine tenths detected once. This clonotype originated in a female donor in good health, enrolled as a control in a pregnancy study. Sequencing used peripheral blood, obtained in the third trimester of pregnancy. The chain joins TRBV19 to TRBJ1-1; 10 positions agree with TRBD1. The CDR3 is CASTLGTGVLSTEAFF. The CDR3 bases are TGTGCCAGTACCCTCGGGACAGGGGTATTGAGCACTGAAGCTTTCTTT.